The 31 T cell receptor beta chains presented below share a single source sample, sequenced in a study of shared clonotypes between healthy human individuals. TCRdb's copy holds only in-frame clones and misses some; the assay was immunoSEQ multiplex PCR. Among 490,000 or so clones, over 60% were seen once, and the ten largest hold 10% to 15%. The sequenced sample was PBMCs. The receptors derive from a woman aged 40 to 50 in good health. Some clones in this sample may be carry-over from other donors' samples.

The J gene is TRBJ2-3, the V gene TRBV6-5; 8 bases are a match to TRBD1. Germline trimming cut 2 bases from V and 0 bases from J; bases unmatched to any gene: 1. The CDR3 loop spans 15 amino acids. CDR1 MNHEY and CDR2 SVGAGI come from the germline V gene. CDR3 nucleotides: TGTGCCAGCAGTTACCGGGACAGGAGCACAGATACGCAGTATTTT. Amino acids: CASSYRDRSTDTQYF.

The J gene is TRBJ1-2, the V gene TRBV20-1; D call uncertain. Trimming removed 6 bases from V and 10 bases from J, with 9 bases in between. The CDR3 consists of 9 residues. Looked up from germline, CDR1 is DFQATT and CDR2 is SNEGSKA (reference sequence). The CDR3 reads CSAGNVYTF. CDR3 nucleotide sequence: TGCAGTGCCGGGAATGTCTACACCTTC.

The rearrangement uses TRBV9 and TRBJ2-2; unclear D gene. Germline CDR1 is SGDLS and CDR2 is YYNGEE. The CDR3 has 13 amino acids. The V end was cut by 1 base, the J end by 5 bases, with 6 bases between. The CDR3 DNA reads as TGTGCCAGCAGCGTAAGAGATACCGGGGAGCTGTTTTTT. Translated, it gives CASSVRDTGELFF.

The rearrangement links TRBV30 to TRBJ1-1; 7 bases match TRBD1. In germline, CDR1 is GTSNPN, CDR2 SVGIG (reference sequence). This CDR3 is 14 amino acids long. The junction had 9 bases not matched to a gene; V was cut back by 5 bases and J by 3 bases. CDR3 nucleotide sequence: TGTGCCTGGGAGTGGGGACAGACCCACACTGAAGCTTTCTTT. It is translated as CAWEWGQTHTEAFF. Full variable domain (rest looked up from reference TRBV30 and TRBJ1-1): SQTIHQWPATLVQPVGSPLSLECTVEGTSNPNLYWYRQAAGRGLQLLFYSVGIGQISSEVPQNLSASRPQDRQFILSSKKLLLSDSGFYLCAWEWGQTHTEAFFGQGTRLTVV.

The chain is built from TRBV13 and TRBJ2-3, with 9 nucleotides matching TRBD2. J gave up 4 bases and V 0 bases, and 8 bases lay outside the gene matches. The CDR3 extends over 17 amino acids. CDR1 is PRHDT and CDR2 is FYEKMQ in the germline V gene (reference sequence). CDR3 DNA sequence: TGTGCCAGCAGCTTAGGCCCGGGACTAGCTAGCTCAGATACGCAGTATTTT. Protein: CASSLGPGLASSDTQYF.

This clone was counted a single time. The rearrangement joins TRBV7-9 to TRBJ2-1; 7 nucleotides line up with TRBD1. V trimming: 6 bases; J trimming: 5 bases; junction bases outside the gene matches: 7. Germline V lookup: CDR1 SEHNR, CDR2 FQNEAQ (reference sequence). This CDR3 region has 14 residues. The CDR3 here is CASSFGTANNEQFF. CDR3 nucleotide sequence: TGTGCCAGCAGTTTTGGGACAGCAAACAATGAGCAGTTCTTC.

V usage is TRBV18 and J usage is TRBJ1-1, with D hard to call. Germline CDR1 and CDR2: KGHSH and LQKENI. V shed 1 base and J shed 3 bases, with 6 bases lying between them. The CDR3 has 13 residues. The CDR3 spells CASSPREHTEAFF. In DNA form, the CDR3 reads TGTGCCAGCTCACCACGAGAGCACACTGAAGCTTTCTTT.

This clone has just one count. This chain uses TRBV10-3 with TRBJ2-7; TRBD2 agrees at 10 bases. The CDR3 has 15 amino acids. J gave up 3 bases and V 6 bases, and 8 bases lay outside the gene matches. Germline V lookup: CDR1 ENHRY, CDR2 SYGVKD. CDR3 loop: CAIRGGASGSYEQYF. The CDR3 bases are TGTGCCATCAGGGGTGGGGCTAGCGGGAGCTACGAGCAGTACTTC.

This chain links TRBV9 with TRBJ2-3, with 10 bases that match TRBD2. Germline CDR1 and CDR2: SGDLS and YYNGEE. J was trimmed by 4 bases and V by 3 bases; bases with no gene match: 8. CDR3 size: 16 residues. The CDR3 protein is CASSAGLAVVADTQYF. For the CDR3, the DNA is TGTGCCAGCAGCGCAGGACTAGCGGTTGTGGCAGATACGCAGTATTTT.

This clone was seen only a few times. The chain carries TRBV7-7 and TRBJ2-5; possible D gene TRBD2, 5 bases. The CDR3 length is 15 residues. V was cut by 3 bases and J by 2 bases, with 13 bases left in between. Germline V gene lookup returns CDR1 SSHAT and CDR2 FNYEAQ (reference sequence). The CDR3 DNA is TGTGCCAGCAGCTTCGCGGCTAGCTCTCAAGAGACCCAGTACTTC. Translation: CASSFAASSQETQYF. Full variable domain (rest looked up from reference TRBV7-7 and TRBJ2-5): GAGVSQSPRYKVTKRGQDVTLRCDPISSHATLYWYQQALGQGPEFLTYFNYEAQPDKSGLPSDRFSAERPEGSISTLTIQRTEQRDSAMYRCASSFAASSQETQYFGPGTRLLVL.

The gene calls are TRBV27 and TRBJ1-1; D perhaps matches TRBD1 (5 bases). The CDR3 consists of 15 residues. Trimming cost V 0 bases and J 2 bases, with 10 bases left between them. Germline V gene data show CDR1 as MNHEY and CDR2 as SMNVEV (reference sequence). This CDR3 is CASSLSQGGNTEAFF. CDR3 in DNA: TGTGCCAGCAGTTTATCGCAGGGAGGAAACACTGAAGCTTTCTTT.

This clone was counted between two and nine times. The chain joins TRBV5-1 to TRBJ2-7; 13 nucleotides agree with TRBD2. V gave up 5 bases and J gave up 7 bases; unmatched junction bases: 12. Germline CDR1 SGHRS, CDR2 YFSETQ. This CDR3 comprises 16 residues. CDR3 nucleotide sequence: TGCGCCAGCAGTTTTACGGGACTAGCGGGAAGTAAGGAGCAGTACTTC. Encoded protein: CASSFTGLAGSKEQYF.

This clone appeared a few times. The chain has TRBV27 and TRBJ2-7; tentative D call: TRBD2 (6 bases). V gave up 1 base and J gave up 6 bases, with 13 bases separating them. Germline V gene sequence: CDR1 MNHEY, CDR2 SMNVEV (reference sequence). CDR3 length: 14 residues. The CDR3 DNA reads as TGTGCCAGCAGTTTATACGGGACTGTCGGCGAGCAGTACTTC. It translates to CASSLYGTVGEQYF.

As DNA, the CDR3 is TGTGCCAGCAGTGGCCGGGACAGGCTCATGGGGGGAAACACCATATATTTT. Translated: CASSGRDRLMGGNTIYF. The chain has TRBV6-1 and TRBJ1-3; 8 bases align to TRBD1. The CDR3 covers 17 residues. J gave up 4 bases and V 4 bases, and 12 bases lay outside the gene matches. Germline CDR1 reads MNHNS; CDR2 reads SASEGT.

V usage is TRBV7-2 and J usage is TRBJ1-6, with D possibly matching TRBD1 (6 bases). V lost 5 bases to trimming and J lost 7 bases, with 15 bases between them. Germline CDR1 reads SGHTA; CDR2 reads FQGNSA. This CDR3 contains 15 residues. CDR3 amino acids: CASSPQQGSNSPLHF. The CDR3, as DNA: TGTGCCAGCAGCCCCCAACAGGGATCGAATTCACCCCTCCACTTT.

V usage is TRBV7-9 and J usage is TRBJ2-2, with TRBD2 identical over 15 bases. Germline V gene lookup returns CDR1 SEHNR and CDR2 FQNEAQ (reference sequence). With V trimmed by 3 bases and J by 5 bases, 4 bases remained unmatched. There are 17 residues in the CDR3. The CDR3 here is CASSLGLAGGSTGELFF. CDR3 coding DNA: TGTGCCAGCAGCTTGGGACTAGCGGGAGGATCGACCGGGGAGCTGTTTTTT.

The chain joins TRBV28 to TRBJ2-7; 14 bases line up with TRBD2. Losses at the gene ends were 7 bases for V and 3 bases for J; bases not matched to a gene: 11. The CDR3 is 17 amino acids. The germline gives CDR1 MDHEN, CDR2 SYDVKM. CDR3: CASNTPTSGRALYEQYF. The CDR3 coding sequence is TGTGCCAGCAATACACCGACTAGCGGGAGGGCCCTCTACGAGCAGTACTTC.

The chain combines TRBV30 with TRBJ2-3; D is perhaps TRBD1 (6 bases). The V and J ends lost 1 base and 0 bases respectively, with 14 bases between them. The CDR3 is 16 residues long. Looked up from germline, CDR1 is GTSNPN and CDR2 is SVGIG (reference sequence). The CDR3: CAWSDRRTASTDTQYF. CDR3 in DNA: TGTGCCTGGAGTGACCGACGGACAGCGAGCACAGATACGCAGTATTTT. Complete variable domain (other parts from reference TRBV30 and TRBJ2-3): SQTIHQWPATLVQPVGSPLSLECTVEGTSNPNLYWYRQAAGRGLQLLFYSVGIGQISSEVPQNLSASRPQDRQFILSSKKLLLSDSGFYLCAWSDRRTASTDTQYFGPGTRLTVL.

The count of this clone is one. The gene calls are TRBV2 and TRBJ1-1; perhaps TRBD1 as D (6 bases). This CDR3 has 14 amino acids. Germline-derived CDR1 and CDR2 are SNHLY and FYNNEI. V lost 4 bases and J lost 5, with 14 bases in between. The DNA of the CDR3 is TGTGCCAGCAGTGTACAGGGTTGGGGGACTGAAGCTTTCTTT. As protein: CASSVQGWGTEAFF.

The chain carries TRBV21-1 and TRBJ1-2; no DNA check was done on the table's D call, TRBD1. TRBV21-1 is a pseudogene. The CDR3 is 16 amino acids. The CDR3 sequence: CASSTYGQGASSGYTF. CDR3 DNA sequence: TGTGCCAGCAGCACTTACGGACAGGGGGCTTCGAGCGGCTACACCTTC.

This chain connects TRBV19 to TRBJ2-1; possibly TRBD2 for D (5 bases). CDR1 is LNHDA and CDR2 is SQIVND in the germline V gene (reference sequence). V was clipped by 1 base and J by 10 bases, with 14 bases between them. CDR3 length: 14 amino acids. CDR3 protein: CASSIGGRSGEQFF. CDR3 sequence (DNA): TGTGCCAGTAGTATAGGAGGGCGTAGTGGAGAGCAGTTCTTC. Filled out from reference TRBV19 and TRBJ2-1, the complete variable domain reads DGGITQSPKYLFRKEGQNVTLSCEQNLNHDAMYWYRQDPGQGLRLIYYSQIVNDFQKGDIAEGYSVSREKKESFPLTVTSAQKNPTAFYLCASSIGGRSGEQFFGPGTRLTVL.

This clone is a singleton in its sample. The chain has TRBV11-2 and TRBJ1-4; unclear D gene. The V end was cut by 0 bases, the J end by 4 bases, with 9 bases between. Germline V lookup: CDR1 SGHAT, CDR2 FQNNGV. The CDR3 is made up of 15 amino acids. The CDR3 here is CASSLDGGFNEKLFF. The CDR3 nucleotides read TGTGCCAGCAGCTTAGATGGCGGCTTTAATGAAAAACTGTTTTTT.

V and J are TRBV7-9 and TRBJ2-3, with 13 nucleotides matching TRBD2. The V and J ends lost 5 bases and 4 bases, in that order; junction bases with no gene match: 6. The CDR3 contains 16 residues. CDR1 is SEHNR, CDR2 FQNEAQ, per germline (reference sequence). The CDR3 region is CASSPGLAGEPDTQYF. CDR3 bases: TGTGCCAGCAGCCCCGGACTAGCGGGAGAGCCAGATACGCAGTATTTT.

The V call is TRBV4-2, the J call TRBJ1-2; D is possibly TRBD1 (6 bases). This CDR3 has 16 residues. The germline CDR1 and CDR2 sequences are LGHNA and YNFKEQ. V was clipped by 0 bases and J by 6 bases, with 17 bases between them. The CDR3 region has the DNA TGTGCCAGCAGCCAAGAGGTCAGGGGCTATGGGGATGGCTACACCTTC. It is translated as CASSQEVRGYGDGYTF.

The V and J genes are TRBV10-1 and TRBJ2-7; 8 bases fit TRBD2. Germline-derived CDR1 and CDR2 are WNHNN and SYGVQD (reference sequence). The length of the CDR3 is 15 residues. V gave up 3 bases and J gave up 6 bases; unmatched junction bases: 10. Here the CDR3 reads CASSDPPGGVGEQYF. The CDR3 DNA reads TGCGCCAGCAGTGACCCCCCGGGGGGGGTGGGCGAGCAGTACTTC.

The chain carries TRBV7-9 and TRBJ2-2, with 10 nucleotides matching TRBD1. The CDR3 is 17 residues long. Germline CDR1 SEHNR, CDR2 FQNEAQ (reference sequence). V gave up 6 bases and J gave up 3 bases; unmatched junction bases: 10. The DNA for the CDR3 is TGTGCCAGCAGACCAACCCCGGGACAGGGGTACACCGGGGAGCTGTTTTTT. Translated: CASRPTPGQGYTGELFF.

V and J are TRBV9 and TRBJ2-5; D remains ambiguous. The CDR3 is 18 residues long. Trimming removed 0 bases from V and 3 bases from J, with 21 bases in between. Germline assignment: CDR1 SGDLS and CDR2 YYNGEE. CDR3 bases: TGTGCCAGCAGCGTAGCTGCGGCGGTTGGAGCACATGAAGAGACCCAGTACTTC. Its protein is CASSVAAAVGAHEETQYF.

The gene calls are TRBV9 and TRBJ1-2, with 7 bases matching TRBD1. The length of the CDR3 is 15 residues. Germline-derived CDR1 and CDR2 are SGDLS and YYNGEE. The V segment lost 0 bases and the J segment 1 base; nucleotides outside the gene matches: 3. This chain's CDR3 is CASSVEQGYNYGYTF. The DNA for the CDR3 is TGTGCCAGCAGCGTAGAACAGGGGTATAACTATGGCTACACCTTC.

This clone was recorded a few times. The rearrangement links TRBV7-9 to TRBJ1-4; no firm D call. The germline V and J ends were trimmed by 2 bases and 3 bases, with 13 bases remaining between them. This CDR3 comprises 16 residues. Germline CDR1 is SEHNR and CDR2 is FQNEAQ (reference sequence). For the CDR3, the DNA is TGTGCCAGCAGCTTATATGGGGTGGCGGCTAATGAAAAACTGTTTTTT. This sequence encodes CASSLYGVAANEKLFF.

The CDR3 DNA follows: TGTGCCAGCAGCTCCCGGGACAGGGGAGAAGCTTTCTTT. Translated: CASSSRDRGEAFF. The V call is TRBV11-2, the J call TRBJ1-1, with TRBD1 identical over 10 bases. This CDR3 has 13 amino acids. J lost 8 bases, V lost 4 bases, and 4 bases had no gene match. Germline V gene data show CDR1 as SGHAT and CDR2 as FQNNGV.

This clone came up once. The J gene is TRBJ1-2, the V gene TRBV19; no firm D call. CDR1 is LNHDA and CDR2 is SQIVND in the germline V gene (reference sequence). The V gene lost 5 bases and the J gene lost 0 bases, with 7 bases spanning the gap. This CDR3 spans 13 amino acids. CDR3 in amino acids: CASSPGSNYGYTF. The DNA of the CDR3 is TGTGCCAGTAGTCCCGGGTCTAACTATGGCTACACCTTC.